This TCR beta chain came from a study of T cell responses to AZD1222 COVID-19 vaccine. Overall study: Second-dose schedules of about 4 or about 12 weeks were combined.

Turning to this clone: Its antigen remains unidentified.

Germline V lookup: CDR1 LGHDT, CDR2 YNNKEL (reference sequence). V was pared by 10 bases and J by 6 bases, with 15 bases of the junction left unmatched. The CDR3 consists of 14 residues. This table comes from immunoSEQ multiplex PCR, and its TCRdb copy is limited to in-frame clones, with some not included. This table holds roughly 97,000 clones, about 87% found once. Overall study findings and caveats: In a largely white British group with more females than males, clonal diversity was possibly underestimated. Baseline serostatus was positive in only a handful of AZD1222 recipients. Unmutated variant regions are reportedly the target of nearly half of TCRs that are spike-specific.

The TCR sequence derives from an adult in good health. This chain links TRBV3-1 (or the pseudogene TRBV3-2) with TRBJ2-7; 7 nucleotides agree with TRBD1. The sequencing here drew on peripheral blood, taken on day 0 of AZD1222 vaccination. CDR3 residues: CATLSVRGRREQYF. The CDR3 region has the DNA TGTGCCACCCTCTCGGTAAGGGGGCGGCGCGAGCAGTACTTC.